The 12 T cell receptor beta chains in this list originate from one sample, sequenced in a study of blood T cell repertoires in COVID-19. Clones were sequenced by immunoSEQ multiplex PCR, and TCRdb holds only the in-frame ones, with some missing. The sample comprises approximately 61,000 clones, around four fifths of which are singletons, and about 33% rests with the top ten. The specimen was peripheral blood. The origin of the receptors is a human donor in a cohort sampled during active COVID-19.

The rearrangement joins TRBV15 to TRBJ2-6; no clear D gene. Germline V lookup: CDR1 LNHNV, CDR2 YYDKDF (reference sequence). V was cut by 3 bases and J by 2 bases, with 11 bases left in between. CDR3 length: 16 amino acids. The CDR3 protein is CATSSHGWAGANVLTF. The CDR3 DNA follows: TGTGCCACCAGCAGCCACGGGTGGGCTGGGGCCAACGTCCTGACTTTC.

The chain carries TRBV9 and TRBJ2-1, with 13 bases that match TRBD2. This CDR3 is built from 15 residues. Germline CDR1 SGDLS, CDR2 YYNGEE. Trimming removed 4 bases from V and 8 bases from J; junction bases left unmatched: 6. The DNA of the CDR3 is TGTGCCAGCAGCTCCGGACTAGCGGGAGTCGATGAGCAGTTCTTC. Translation gives CASSSGLAGVDEQFF.

The chain employs TRBV6-5 and TRBJ1-4; D might be TRBD1 (5 bases). Germline V gene lookup returns CDR1 MNHEY and CDR2 SVGAGI. Trimming removed 7 bases at V and 0 bases at J, with 9 bases between. The CDR3 contains 14 residues. The chain's CDR3 is CASNLGATNEKLFF. CDR3 DNA: TGTGCCAGCAATCTAGGGGCAACTAATGAAAAACTGTTTTTT.

The chain couples TRBV4-1 to TRBJ2-5, with a tentative D call TRBD2 (5 bases). This CDR3 spans 15 amino acids. Looked up from germline, CDR1 is MGHRA and CDR2 is YSYEKL. V was shortened by 3 bases and J by 2 bases, with 13 bases between the two germline ends. For the CDR3, the DNA is TGCGCCAGCAGCCAGCCATCGGGAATACAAGAGACCCAGTACTTC. Translating gives CASSQPSGIQETQYF.

A few counts support this clone. V is TRBV7-2 and J is TRBJ1-5; a possible D gene is TRBD1 (5 bases). The CDR3 sequence is 16 residues long. Trimming took off 4 bases at V and 2 bases at J, with 15 bases between the two ends. The germline V gene encodes CDR1 SGHTA and CDR2 FQGNSA. As DNA, the CDR3 is TGTGCCAGCAGCTGGGGCCACGGCGGGGGCAATCAGCCCCAGCATTTT. Translating it yields CASSWGHGGGNQPQHF.

A word on this clone: Germline and junction disagree at one end, which may indicate a read error. This rearrangement joins TRBV3-1 (or the pseudogene TRBV3-2) to TRBJ2-1, with 8 bases that match TRBD2. The CDR3 is made up of 15 amino acids. Germline CDR1 is LGHDT and CDR2 is YNNKEL (reference sequence). CDR3 protein: CASRPGLEIYDEQFF. The CDR3 bases are TGTGCCAGCAGGCCGGGACTAGAAATCTACGATGAGCAGTTCTTC.

The rearrangement links TRBV14 to TRBJ1-4; TRBD1 agrees at 11 bases. The CDR3 totals 14 residues. Germline V lookup: CDR1 SGHDN, CDR2 FVKESK. J was trimmed by 8 bases and V by 2 bases; bases with no gene match: 1. The CDR3 coding sequence is TGTGCCAGCAGCCAAAGGACAGGGGGCGAAAAACTGTTTTTT. It codes for CASSQRTGGEKLFF.

The gene calls are TRBV11-2 and TRBJ2-4, with 7 bases lining up with TRBD1. Germline loops: CDR1 SGHAT, CDR2 FQNNGV. V shed 4 bases and J 1 base; nucleotides not matched to a gene: 16. The CDR3 is 19 amino acids. In DNA, the CDR3 is TGTGCCAGCAGCTCGATACCTACCGGGACAGCTTCCGCCAAAAACATTCAGTACTTC. Its protein is CASSSIPTGTASAKNIQYF.

This chain connects TRBV28 to TRBJ2-7; 7 bases align to TRBD1. The CDR3 covers 14 residues. Germline assignment: CDR1 MDHEN and CDR2 SYDVKM. V lost 4 bases, J lost 4 bases, and 7 bases stayed unmatched. CDR3: CASSYGQVLYEQYF. The CDR3 DNA sequence: TGTGCCAGCAGTTACGGACAGGTCCTTTACGAGCAGTACTTC.

J is TRBJ1-5 and V is TRBV28, with TRBD1 identical over 10 bases. This CDR3 is 15 amino acids long. V shed 4 bases, J shed 7 bases, and the junction held 7 bases outside the gene matches. CDR1 and CDR2 from the germline V gene are MDHEN and SYDVKM. CDR3 DNA sequence: TGTGCCAGCAGTTCGGGACAGGGGAAAGCGCAGCCCCAGCATTTT. This encodes CASSSGQGKAQPQHF. The whole variable domain, filled in from reference TRBV28 and TRBJ1-5, reads DVKVTQSSRYLVKRTGEKVFLECVQDMDHENMFWYRQDPGLGLRLIYFSYDVKMKEKGDIPEGYSVSREKKERFSLILESASTNQTSMYLCASSSGQGKAQPQHFGDGTRLSIL.

A note on this clone: At the DNA level, this CDR3 is encoded by other sequences in the same sample as well. The gene calls are TRBV6-5 and TRBJ2-7, with D tentatively TRBD1 (5 bases). Trimming cost V 0 bases and J 2 bases, with 8 bases left between them. Germline V lookup: CDR1 MNHEY, CDR2 SVGAGI. This CDR3 spans 14 amino acids. CDR3 residues: CASSYSAGTYEQYF. The CDR3 DNA reads TGTGCCAGCAGTTACTCCGCAGGGACCTACGAGCAGTACTTC.

V gene TRBV10-3 combines with J gene TRBJ2-1, with 11 positions matching TRBD2. CDR1 and CDR2 (germline): ENHRY, SYGVKD. V lost 0 bases, J lost 10 bases, and 14 bases stayed unmatched. The CDR3 length is 18 residues. Here the CDR3 DNA reads TGTGCCATCAGTGAGTCGATGCCGACTAGCGGGACCCTTCGGGAGCAGTTCTTC. Its protein product is CAISESMPTSGTLREQFF.